The text below deals with one TCR beta chain. This clonotype was observed many times. Base qualities are not provided; no much larger clone lies one nucleotide away. The entry originates in a study of T cells after yellow fever vaccination (dated by TCRdb to about 2019). Describing the broader study: Memory subsets (EM, EMRA, CM and Tscm) were sorted on a BD FACS Aria III using CD3, CD45RA, CCR7 and CD95 staining. Libraries from fractions with low cell numbers were prepared with the SMART-Seq v4 Ultra Low Input RNA kit. Bulk TCR alpha and beta repertoires were sequenced longitudinally to track T-cell clones before and after primary and booster YFV17D yellow fever vaccination. Two healthy male donors, one aged 18 to 30 and one aged 30 to 39 years, were included in the cohort. Blood was drawn at multiple timepoints before and after primary and secondary immunization, with bulk PBMC replicates and cell subsets isolated. Memory subsets were sorted on days 0, 15 and 45 and at 18 months after primary vaccination, and on days 0, 15 and 45 after the 30-year booster. Paper-wide results and their limitations: Because abundant contaminating clonotypes from the bulk population could be contained in FACS-sorted repertoires, computational filtering was required. A small fraction of clonotypes showed up in both the CD4 and CD8 compartments, probably as a result of convergent recombination. Compared with the primary T-cell response, the secondary T-cell response was weaker but faster, peaking on day 5 rather than day 15. Because only two donors were included in the study, the extent to which the findings can be generalized is limited. Most clones expanded after primary vaccination (around 96% of CD4 and 70% to 90% of CD8) were re-detected after the booster, suggesting that broad memory maintenance occurred. On day 0, almost all vaccine-responding clonotypes were found to be below detection in the sorted memory subsets.

TCR cDNA was made using 5'RACE template switching, a step that added a universal primer site and unique molecular identifiers. Priming for cDNA synthesis came from both the TCR alpha and TCR beta constant segments. Library amplification involved two PCR steps, and the second step added sample barcodes and sequencing adapters. Sequencing of the libraries was done on either Illumina HiSeq 2500 (2x100 bp) or NovaSeq (2x150 bp). On the study's bioinformatics: Reads were demultiplexed and collapsed into UMI consensus sequences with MIGEC, and V(D)J alignment was performed with MiXCR. Clonotypes responding to the vaccine were identified with edgeR on replicate PBMC samples, with the criteria of FDR below 0.01 and a log2 fold change above 5 up to day 15. CD4 or CD8 identity was assigned to each bulk clonotype according to whether the clonotype was present at higher abundance in the sequenced CD4 repertoire or the sequenced CD8 repertoire. To estimate how each clone was distributed across memory phenotypes, clonotype frequencies in memory subsets were weighted by the numbers of FACS-sorted cells. TCRdb cleaned the public reads at Q25 with fastp, built clones with MiXCR and kept in-frame beta chains. Merged by CDR3 protein, the rows form single entries marked with the most common genes and DNA. The V and J calls come from TCRdb's annotation, not from the publication. The sample yields about 5,800 distinct CDR3 sequences; roughly 6% were counted once. The ten largest clones represent roughly 60% of the sample.

Sample treatment or condition, as interpreted from the label and publication: live attenuated yellow fever vaccine strain. PBMCs were isolated from peripheral blood using a standard Ficoll-Paque protocol. The RNeasy Micro Kit was used to extract RNA from sorted memory subsets. The V end gives up 4 bases and the J end 1 base, leaving 1 base in the junction not matched to a gene. In the germline V gene, CDR1 corresponds to SGHTA and CDR2 to FQGTGA. From the cysteine up to the phenylalanine, the CDR3 has a length of 14 residues. This entry keeps only the CDR3 DNA: 42 bases, framed from base 1. The receptor was derived from a man between 18 and 35 years old who received the YFV17D yellow fever vaccine. The sequence links TRBV7-3 to TRBJ2-1; 7 central nucleotides agree with TRBD2. Sample: PBMCs, either bulk or a sorted T-cell subset (CD4+, CD8+, memory, or dextramer-sorted; not recorded which), taken more than 13 days after the first yellow fever vaccination. The DNA sequence is as follows: TGTGCCAGCAGCTCCGGGGGGTCCTACAATGAGCAGTTCTTC. Its coded protein is CASSSGGSYNEQFF.